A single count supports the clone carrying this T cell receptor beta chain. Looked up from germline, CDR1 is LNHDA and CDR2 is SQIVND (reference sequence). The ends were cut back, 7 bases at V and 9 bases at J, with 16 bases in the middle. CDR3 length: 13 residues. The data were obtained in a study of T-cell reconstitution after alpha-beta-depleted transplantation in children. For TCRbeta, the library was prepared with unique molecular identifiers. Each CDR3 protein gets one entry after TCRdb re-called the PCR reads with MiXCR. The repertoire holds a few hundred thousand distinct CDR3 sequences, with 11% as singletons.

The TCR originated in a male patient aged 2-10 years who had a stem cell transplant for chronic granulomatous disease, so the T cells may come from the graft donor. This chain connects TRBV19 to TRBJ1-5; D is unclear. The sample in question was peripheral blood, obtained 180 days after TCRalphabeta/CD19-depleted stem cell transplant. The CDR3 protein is CASNNGLSGPQHF. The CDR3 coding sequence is TGTGCCAGTAATAACGGGCTGTCCGGGCCCCAGCATTTT.